This entry lists 2 T cell receptor beta chains sequenced from one sample in a study of blood T cell repertoires in COVID-19. Here immunoSEQ multiplex PCR was the method, and the copy in TCRdb shows in-frame clones only, minus some. The sample lists some 230,000 clones; about 79% were seen once. Sequencing was carried out using PBMCs or T cells enriched from blood (not recorded which). The receptors come from a woman in her thirties or forties with acute COVID-19.

V usage is TRBV19 and J usage is TRBJ1-5; D perhaps matches TRBD1 (5 bases). The CDR3 has 16 residues. Germline assignment: CDR1 LNHDA and CDR2 SQIVND (reference sequence). V was cut by 4 bases and J by 3 bases, with 16 bases left in between. In DNA form, the CDR3 reads TGTGCCAGTAGTACCTTACAAGGACAACTCAATCAGCCCCAGCATTTT. This encodes CASSTLQGQLNQPQHF.

The chain carries TRBV20-1 and TRBJ1-2; D perhaps matches TRBD1 (6 bases). This CDR3 is 11 amino acids long. V lost 6 bases and J 8 bases, leaving 13 bases between the germline ends. The germline CDR1 and CDR2 sequences are DFQATT and SNEGSKA (reference sequence). The CDR3 here is CSATQGLGYTF. CDR3 sequence (DNA): TGCAGTGCGACACAGGGTCTCGGCTACACCTTC.